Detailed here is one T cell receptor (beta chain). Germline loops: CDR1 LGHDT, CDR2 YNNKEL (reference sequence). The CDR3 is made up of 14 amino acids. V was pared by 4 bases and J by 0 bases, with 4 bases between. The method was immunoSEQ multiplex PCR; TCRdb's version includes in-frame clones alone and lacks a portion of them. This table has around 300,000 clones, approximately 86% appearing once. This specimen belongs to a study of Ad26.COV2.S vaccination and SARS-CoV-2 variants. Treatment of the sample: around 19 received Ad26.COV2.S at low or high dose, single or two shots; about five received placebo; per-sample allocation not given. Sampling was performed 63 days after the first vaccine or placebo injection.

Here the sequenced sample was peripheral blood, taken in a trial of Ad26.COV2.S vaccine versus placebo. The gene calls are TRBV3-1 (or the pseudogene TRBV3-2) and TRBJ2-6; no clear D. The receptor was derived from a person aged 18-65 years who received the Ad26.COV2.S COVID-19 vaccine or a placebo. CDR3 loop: CASSPFSGANVLTF. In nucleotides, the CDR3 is TGTGCCAGCAGCCCCTTCTCTGGGGCCAACGTCCTGACTTTC.